These 29 T cell receptor beta chains share one sample of origin, sequenced in a study of blood T cells in healthy people across ages. A second 7 to 11 cycle PCR used barcoded and J-beta primers. TCRdb fed the 5' RACE reads into MiXCR, producing one record per CDR3 protein. The sample lists roughly 1.9 million distinct CDR3 sequences, roughly two fifths occurring once. The source material was blood. The source is a human donor in good health.

The rearrangement uses TRBV7-3 and TRBJ1-2, with D possibly being TRBD1 (5 bases). Trimming cost V 4 bases and J 2 bases, with 23 bases left between them. The CDR3 sequence is 18 residues long. CDR1 is SGHTA and CDR2 is FQGTGA in the germline V gene. The CDR3 region has the DNA TGTGCCAGCAGCTGTGGGACTACGCCGGTGTTTAAAAACTATGGCTACACCTTC. It yields the protein CASSCGTTPVFKNYGYTF.

This clonotype showed up just a few times. The rearrangement joins TRBV4-1 to TRBJ2-1; D may be TRBD2 (6 bases). The CDR3 sequence is 16 residues long. Trimming cost V 0 bases and J 7 bases, with 16 bases left between them. CDR1 is MGHRA and CDR2 is YSYEKL in the germline V gene. The chain's CDR3 is CASSQEGGAVRNEQFF. In nucleotides, the CDR3 is TGCGCCAGCAGCCAAGAAGGCGGGGCAGTTAGGAATGAGCAGTTCTTC.

This clonotype occurred many times. This sequence joins TRBV29-1 and TRBJ1-1; perhaps TRBD1 as D (6 bases). V lost 2 bases and J 0 bases, leaving 7 bases between the germline ends. The CDR3 loop spans 13 amino acids. The germline gives CDR1 SQVTM, CDR2 ANQGSEA. This chain's CDR3 is CSVEWTVNTEAFF. CDR3 nucleotide sequence: TGCAGCGTTGAATGGACAGTGAACACTGAAGCTTTCTTT.

This clonotype has a count of ten or more. CDR3 region: CSVASTGENIQYF. CDR3 nucleotides: TGCAGCGTCGCGTCGACAGGGGAAAACATTCAGTACTTC. The rearrangement uses TRBV29-1 and TRBJ2-4; the match to TRBD1 covers 8 bases. J was trimmed by 5 bases and V by 6 bases; bases with no gene match: 6. In germline, CDR1 is SQVTM, CDR2 ANQGSEA. This CDR3 is 13 amino acids long.

J is TRBJ2-3 and V is TRBV12-3 or TRBV12-4; tentatively, D is TRBD1 (6 bases). The CDR3 consists of 12 residues. V lost 6 bases and J lost 5, with 9 bases in between. DNA of the CDR3: TGTGCCAGCAGCACGACAGGAGATACGCAGTATTTT. Protein sequence: CASSTTGDTQYF.

The genes are TRBV7-2 and TRBJ2-1, with a weak D call TRBD2 (6 bases). Germline CDR1 is SGHTA and CDR2 is FQGNSA. The CDR3 consists of 15 residues. Trimming took 6 bases from V and 4 from J, leaving 16 bases between them. CDR3 nucleotides: TGTGCCAGCAGAAGACCGGGACTGGCATACAATGAGCAGTTCTTC. Its translation: CASRRPGLAYNEQFF.

This clonotype was seen more than once but under ten times. The V and J genes are TRBV11-1 and TRBJ2-4, with 8 bases fitting TRBD1. Matching the DNA end better, TRBJ2-7 makes the J call doubtful. CDR1 is SGHAT, CDR2 FQDESV, per germline (reference sequence). This CDR3 comprises 14 residues. The CDR3 is CASSIGQGHYEQYF. CDR3 nucleotide sequence: TGTGCCAGCAGCATAGGACAGGGTCACTACGAGCAGTACTTC.

V is TRBV20-1 and J is TRBJ2-5; a weak D match, TRBD2 (5 bases). Trimming left V 5 bases short and J 1 base short, with 14 bases between. The V gene's germline CDR1 is DFQATT and CDR2 SNEGSKA (reference sequence). The CDR3 length is 14 residues. The CDR3, as DNA: TGCAGTGCTCTTACTAGTCTCCCCCAAGAGACCCAGTACTTC. It specifies CSALTSLPQETQYF.

This chain joins TRBV5-1 and TRBJ1-6; possible D gene TRBD1, 5 bases. This CDR3 spans 16 amino acids. Germline V gene data show CDR1 as SGHRS and CDR2 as YFSETQ. V shed 0 bases and J shed 7 bases, with 14 bases lying between them. DNA for the CDR3: TGCGCCAGCAGCTTGGCCGATAAGGGACGAAATTCACCCCTCCACTTT. This translates into CASSLADKGRNSPLHF.

With regard to this clonotype: One end of the junction is discordant with germline, which a read error may explain. The chain uses TRBV12-3 or TRBV12-4 and TRBJ2-1, with 13 bases matching TRBD2. The CDR3 sequence is 18 residues long. This chain's CDR3 is CASSLSLTSGGTYNGQFF. The CDR3 region has the DNA TGTGCCAGCAGTTTATCGTTGACTAGCGGGGGGACCTACAATGGGCAGTTCTTC.

This clonotype occurred a few times. The rearrangement uses TRBV20-1 and TRBJ1-2; D remains ambiguous. Trimming took 5 bases from V and 8 from J, leaving 15 bases between them. The CDR3 runs 12 residues. Germline CDR1 and CDR2: DFQATT and SNEGSKA (reference sequence). CDR3 loop: CSASSGNGGYTF. DNA of the CDR3: TGCAGTGCTTCAAGCGGTAATGGCGGCTACACCTTC.

In this sample, this clonotype turned up a few times. This sequence joins TRBV27 and TRBJ2-7, with D possibly matching TRBD1 (5 bases). This CDR3 is 14 amino acids long. Trimming left V 1 base short and J 2 bases short, with 9 bases between. The germline V gene has CDR1 MNHEY and CDR2 SMNVEV (reference sequence). The CDR3 sequence: CASSLWYRTYEQYF. CDR3 sequence (DNA): TGTGCCAGCAGTTTATGGTACAGGACCTACGAGCAGTACTTC.

This clonotype was counted only a few times. The chain carries TRBV29-1 and TRBJ1-2; no reliable D call. The V end was cut by 4 bases, the J end by 4 bases, with 10 bases between. Germline V lookup: CDR1 SQVTM, CDR2 ANQGSEA. CDR3 length equals 12 residues. The CDR3 spells CSVGRRSYGYTF. The CDR3 DNA is TGCAGCGTTGGGAGAAGGTCCTATGGCTACACCTTC.

V usage is TRBV20-1 and J usage is TRBJ2-5; 11 positions match TRBD2. Matching the DNA end better, TRBJ2-7 makes the J call doubtful. The CDR3 length is 15 residues. From germline, CDR1 is DFQATT and CDR2 SNEGSKA (reference sequence). CDR3 sequence: CSAQYLAGGPYEQYF. In nucleotides, the CDR3 is TGCAGTGCACAGTACCTAGCGGGGGGCCCTTACGAGCAGTACTTC.

This clonotype was found a few times. This rearrangement joins TRBV5-5 to TRBJ2-1; no reliable D call. CDR1 and CDR2 from the germline V gene are SGHKS and YYEKEE (reference sequence). The CDR3 is 15 amino acids. Trimming left V 6 bases short and J 0 bases short, with 13 bases between. CDR3 sequence (DNA): TGTGCCAGCACCTCAGACGCGTTCTCCTACAATGAGCAGTTCTTC. Its translation: CASTSDAFSYNEQFF.

The V call is TRBV7-6, the J call TRBJ2-5; D might be TRBD1 (6 bases). V shed 6 bases and J shed 2 bases, with 25 bases lying between them. This CDR3 has 18 residues. From germline, CDR1 is SGHVS and CDR2 FNYEAQ. The DNA of the CDR3 is TGTGCCAGCAGTCCTAACCTCCGGACAGCCCCGCTTCAAGAGACCCAGTACTTC. This codes for CASSPNLRTAPLQETQYF.

The V call is TRBV7-8, the J call TRBJ2-1; D call uncertain. The CDR3 loop spans 14 amino acids. V lost 5 bases, J lost 6 bases, and 14 bases lay in between. Per the germline V gene, CDR1 is SGHVS and CDR2 is FQNEAQ. The CDR3, as DNA: TGTGCCAGCAGCAAAAGGTCCGGCCTCAATGAGCAGTTCTTC. As protein: CASSKRSGLNEQFF.

This clonotype has a handful of counts. The rearrangement uses TRBV10-3 and TRBJ2-3; perhaps TRBD1 as D (5 bases). The CDR3 runs 14 residues. Germline lookup yields CDR1 ENHRY and CDR2 SYGVKD. V lost 0 bases and J 5 bases, leaving 9 bases between the germline ends. The CDR3 sequence is CAISESQGGDTQYF. The CDR3 DNA follows: TGTGCCATCAGTGAGTCCCAGGGTGGAGATACGCAGTATTTT.

This clonotype was detected ten times or more. This rearrangement joins TRBV24-1 to TRBJ2-1, with 10 positions matching TRBD1. Trimming removed 5 bases from V and 6 bases from J; junction bases left unmatched: 12. Looked up from germline, CDR1 is KGHDR and CDR2 is SFDVKD. The CDR3 consists of 17 residues. Here the CDR3 reads CATSASPDRGRFNEQFF. The CDR3 region has the DNA TGTGCCACCAGTGCCTCCCCTGACAGGGGGCGCTTCAATGAGCAGTTCTTC.

In this sample, this clonotype turned up a few times. The chain joins TRBV29-1 to TRBJ2-7; D gene uncertain. This CDR3 has 12 residues. V was cut by 4 bases and J by 0 bases, with 7 bases left in between. Germline V gene data show CDR1 as SQVTM and CDR2 as ANQGSEA. Here the CDR3 reads CSVGVSSYEQYF. As DNA, the CDR3 is TGCAGCGTTGGTGTGAGCTCCTACGAGCAGTACTTC.

This chain joins TRBV4-2 and TRBJ2-5; 7 bases are shared with TRBD1. The junction had 5 bases not matched to a gene; V was cut back by 0 bases and J by 1 base. This CDR3 is 16 amino acids long. Germline assignment: CDR1 LGHNA and CDR2 YNFKEQ. CDR3 protein: CASSQDLRGLQETQYF. The CDR3, as DNA: TGTGCCAGCAGCCAAGATTTGAGGGGGCTCCAAGAGACCCAGTACTTC.

This chain connects TRBV2 to TRBJ2-1; D gene unclear. This CDR3 is built from 9 residues. V lost 8 bases to trimming and J lost 16 bases, with 12 bases between them. Germline assignment: CDR1 SNHLY and CDR2 FYNNEI. The CDR3 nucleotides are TGTGCCAGCGGCCCCACTTGTTTCTTC. The encoded protein is CASGPTCFF.

J is TRBJ2-1 and V is TRBV4-1, with TRBD1 as a possible D gene (8 bases). V was cut by 4 bases and J by 9 bases, with 19 bases left in between. The CDR3 consists of 15 residues. Per the germline V gene, CDR1 is MGHRA and CDR2 is YSYEKL. In nucleotides, the CDR3 is TGCGCCAGCAGCCCGGAACAGGGGGGGCTGGCTGAGCAGTTCTTC. Amino acid sequence: CASSPEQGGLAEQFF.

This clonotype was seen more than once but under ten times. This chain joins TRBV12-3 or TRBV12-4 and TRBJ1-2; D remains unclear. V was cut by 3 bases and J by 0 bases, with 11 bases left in between. This CDR3 has 15 residues. The chain's CDR3 is CASSFSGDPNYGYTF. In nucleotides, the CDR3 is TGTGCCAGCAGTTTCTCGGGTGACCCTAACTATGGCTACACCTTC.

V gene TRBV7-2 combines with J gene TRBJ1-2; possible D gene TRBD1, 6 bases. The ends were cut back, 5 bases at V and 2 bases at J, with 21 bases in the middle. Germline V gene sequence: CDR1 SGHTA, CDR2 FQGNSA. CDR3 length: 17 residues. The CDR3 loop is CASSPSGPRQVNYGYTF. The CDR3, as DNA: TGTGCCAGCAGCCCCAGTGGGCCTAGACAGGTCAACTATGGCTACACCTTC.

This clonotype showed up many times. The chain joins TRBV9 to TRBJ2-6, with D unresolved. Trimming pared 2 bases from V and 3 bases from J, leaving 3 bases between. CDR1 is SGDLS, CDR2 YYNGEE, per germline. The CDR3 has 13 residues. This CDR3 is CASSVYGANVLTF. Written as DNA, the CDR3 is TGTGCCAGCAGCGTTTATGGGGCCAACGTCCTGACTTTC.

In this sample, this clonotype turned up a few times. The chain recombines TRBV7-8 with TRBJ1-2; D is unclear. This CDR3 contains 16 residues. Trimming took 0 bases from V and 6 from J, leaving 17 bases between them. Germline V gene lookup returns CDR1 SGHVS and CDR2 FQNEAQ. The CDR3 nucleotides read TGTGCCAGCAGCTTAGCCGTGTTCGGGCCTAGAGATGGCTACACCTTC. This sequence encodes CASSLAVFGPRDGYTF.

As to this clonotype: The junction departs from germline at one end; a sequencing error may be responsible. V gene TRBV5-6 combines with J gene TRBJ1-1, with a possible D match to TRBD1 (5 bases). Per the germline V gene, CDR1 is SGHDT and CDR2 is YYEEEE. This CDR3 region has 16 residues. The DNA of the CDR3 is TGTGCCAGCAGCTTGGCTGGGACTGGGTTCGGCACTGGAGCTTTCTTT. It translates to CASSLAGTGFGTGAFF. Drawing the rest from reference TRBV5-6 and TRBJ1-1, the complete variable domain is DAGVTQSPTHLIKTRGQQVTLRCSPKSGHDTVSWYQQALGQGPQFIFQYYEEEERQRGNFPDRFSGHQFPNYSSELNVNALLLGDSALYLCASSLAGTGFGTGAFFGQGTRLTVV.

The genes are TRBV12-3 or TRBV12-4 and TRBJ1-4; unclear D gene. V shed 2 bases and J shed 8 bases, with 6 bases lying between them. This CDR3 is built from 12 residues. The CDR3 loop reads CASSLFQEKLFF. The CDR3 DNA is TGTGCCAGCAGTTTATTCCAGGAAAAACTGTTTTTT.